Detailed here is one TCR beta chain. These data belong to a study of shared clonotypes between healthy human individuals. TCRdb's table, derived via immunoSEQ multiplex PCR, lists solely in-frame clones and lacks some. The sample includes 1.5 million to 1.9 million clones, 95% to 99% of them seen just once. The specimen sequenced was naive CD4+ T cells sorted from blood. This sample's subset: CD45RA+ positively selected. The clonotype originates from a man between 25 and 39 years old in good health.

CDR3 sequence (DNA): TGTGCCAGTGGCGCGGGAGCTTACGAGCAGTACTTC. This gives the protein CASGAGAYEQYF. The rearrangement uses TRBV19 and TRBJ2-7; the match to TRBD2 covers 7 bases. V lost 8 bases and J lost 4; bases outside the gene matches: 5. The CDR3 length is 12 residues. Germline loops: CDR1 LNHDA, CDR2 SQIVND (reference sequence).